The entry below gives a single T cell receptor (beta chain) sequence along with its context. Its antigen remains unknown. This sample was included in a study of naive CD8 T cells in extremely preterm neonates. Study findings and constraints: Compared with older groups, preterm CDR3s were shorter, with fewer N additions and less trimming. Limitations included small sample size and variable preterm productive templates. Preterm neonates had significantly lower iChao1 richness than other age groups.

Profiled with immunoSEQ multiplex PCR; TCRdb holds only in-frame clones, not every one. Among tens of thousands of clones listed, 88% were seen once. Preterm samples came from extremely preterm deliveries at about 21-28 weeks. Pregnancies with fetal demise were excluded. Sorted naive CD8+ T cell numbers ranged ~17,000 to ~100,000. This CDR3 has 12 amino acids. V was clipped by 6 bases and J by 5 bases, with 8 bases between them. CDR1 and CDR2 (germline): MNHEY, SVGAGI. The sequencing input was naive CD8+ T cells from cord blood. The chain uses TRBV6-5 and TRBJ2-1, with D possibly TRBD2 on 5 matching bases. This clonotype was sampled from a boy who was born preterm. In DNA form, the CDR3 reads TGTGCCAGCAGCCTCGGGGACAATGAGCAGTTCTTC. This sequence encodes CASSLGDNEQFF.